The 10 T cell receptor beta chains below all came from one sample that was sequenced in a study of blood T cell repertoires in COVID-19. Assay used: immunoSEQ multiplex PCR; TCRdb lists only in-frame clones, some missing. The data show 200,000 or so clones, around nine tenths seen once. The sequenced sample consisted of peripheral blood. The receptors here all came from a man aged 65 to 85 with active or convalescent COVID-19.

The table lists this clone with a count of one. CDR3 sequence (DNA): TGTGCCACCAGCAGCGGCTACGAGCAGTACTTC. Encoded protein: CATSSGYEQYF. The chain couples TRBV15 to TRBJ2-7; D is ambiguous. V gave up 3 bases and J gave up 3 bases, with 3 bases separating them. Germline V gene data show CDR1 as LNHNV and CDR2 as YYDKDF (reference sequence). There are 11 residues in the CDR3.

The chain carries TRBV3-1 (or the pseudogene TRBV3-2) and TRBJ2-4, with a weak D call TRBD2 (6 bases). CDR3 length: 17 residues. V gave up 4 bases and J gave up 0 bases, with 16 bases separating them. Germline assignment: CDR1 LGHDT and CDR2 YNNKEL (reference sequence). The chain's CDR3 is CASSPTGVVLAKNIQYF. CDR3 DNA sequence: TGTGCCAGCAGCCCCACGGGGGTGGTTTTAGCCAAAAACATTCAGTACTTC.

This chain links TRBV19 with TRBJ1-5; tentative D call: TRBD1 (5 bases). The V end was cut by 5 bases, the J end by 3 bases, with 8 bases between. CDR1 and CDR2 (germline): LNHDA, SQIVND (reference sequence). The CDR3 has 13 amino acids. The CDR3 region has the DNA TGTGCCAGTAGTTTCAGGGCCAATCAGCCCCAGCATTTT. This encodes CASSFRANQPQHF. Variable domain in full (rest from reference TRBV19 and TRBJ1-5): DGGITQSPKYLFRKEGQNVTLSCEQNLNHDAMYWYRQDPGQGLRLIYYSQIVNDFQKGDIAEGYSVSREKKESFPLTVTSAQKNPTAFYLCASSFRANQPQHFGDGTRLSIL.

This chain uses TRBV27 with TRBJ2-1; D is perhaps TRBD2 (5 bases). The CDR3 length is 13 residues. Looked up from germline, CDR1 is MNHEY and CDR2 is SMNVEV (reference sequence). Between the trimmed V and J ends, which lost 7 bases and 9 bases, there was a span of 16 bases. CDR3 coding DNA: TGTGCCAGCAAGCCGGGCGGGTACGGTGAGCAGTTCTTC. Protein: CASKPGGYGEQFF.

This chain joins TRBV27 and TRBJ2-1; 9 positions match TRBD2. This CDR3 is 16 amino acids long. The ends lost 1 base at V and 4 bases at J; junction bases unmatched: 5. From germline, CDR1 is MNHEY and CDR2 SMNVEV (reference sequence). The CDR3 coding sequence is TGTGCCAGCAGTTTATGGCTAGCGGGGCATTACAATGAGCAGTTCTTC. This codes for CASSLWLAGHYNEQFF.

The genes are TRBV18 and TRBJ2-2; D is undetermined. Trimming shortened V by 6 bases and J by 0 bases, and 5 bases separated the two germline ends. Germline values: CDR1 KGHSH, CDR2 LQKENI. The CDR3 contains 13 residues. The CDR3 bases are TGTGCCAGCTCCCGTTCGAACACCGGGGAGCTGTTTTTT. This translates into CASSRSNTGELFF.

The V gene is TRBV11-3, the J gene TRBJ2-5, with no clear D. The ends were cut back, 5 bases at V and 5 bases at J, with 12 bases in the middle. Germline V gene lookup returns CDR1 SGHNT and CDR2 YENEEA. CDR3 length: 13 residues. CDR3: CASSRQARETQYF. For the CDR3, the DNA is TGTGCCAGCAGCCGGCAGGCCAGGGAGACCCAGTACTTC.

CDR3 sequence reads: CASRPDRGDSPLHF. Written as DNA, the CDR3 is TGTGCCAGCAGACCAGACAGGGGGGATTCACCCCTCCACTTT. The chain employs TRBV5-4 and TRBJ1-6, with 9 bases identical to TRBD1. With 5 bases clipped from V and 8 bases from J, the junction kept 5 bases outside the gene matches. CDR1 is SGHNT and CDR2 is YYREEE in the germline V gene (reference sequence). This CDR3 has 14 amino acids.

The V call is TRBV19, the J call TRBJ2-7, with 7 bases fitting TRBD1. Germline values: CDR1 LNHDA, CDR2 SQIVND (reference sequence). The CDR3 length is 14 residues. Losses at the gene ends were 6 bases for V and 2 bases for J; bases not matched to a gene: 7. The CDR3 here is CASRRTGSTYEQYF. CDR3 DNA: TGTGCCAGTAGGCGGACAGGATCTACCTACGAGCAGTACTTC.

CDR3 DNA: TGTGCCAGCAGGGACAGGGACTACGAGCAGTACTTC. Protein sequence: CASRDRDYEQYF. V gene TRBV12-3 or TRBV12-4 combines with J gene TRBJ2-7; 8 bases line up with TRBD1. The CDR3 length is 12 residues. J gave up 3 bases and V 6 bases, and 1 base lay outside the gene matches.